This TCR beta chain appears in the sequencing data of a study of blood T cells in healthy people across ages. Notes on the study in general: Unsorted PBMC input precluded a conclusive naive versus antigen-experienced comparison.

The authors drew around 11 milliliters of peripheral blood from each donor. PBMCs, at least 6.5 million per sample, were isolated. It was with a sample-barcoded 5' primer and a J-beta primer mix that a second PCR of about 7 to 12 cycles was run. Each sample yielded at least 2.5 million CDR3-containing paired-end reads. TCRdb fed the 5' RACE reads into MiXCR, producing one record per CDR3 protein. The profile shows almost 1 million distinct CDR3 sequences, about 51% of them singletons. This clonotype has just a few counts. Antigen specificity is unknown. The CDR3 runs 14 residues. The germline V gene encodes CDR1 MNHNS and CDR2 SASEGT. V was cut by 4 bases and J by 0 bases, with 7 bases left in between.

The sample taken for sequencing was blood. The chain combines TRBV6-1 with TRBJ1-3; D is unclear. The sequence came from a woman aged 55-69 years in good health. The CDR3 sequence: CASSAGSSGNTIYF. The CDR3 DNA reads TGTGCCAGCAGTGCGGGGAGCTCTGGAAACACCATATATTTT.